This T cell receptor (beta chain) stems from a study of blood T cell repertoires in COVID-19. About the research overall: PBMCs, B-cell-depleted T cells, or T cells provided the cDNA or gDNA that made up the material.

Methods used by the authors: Amplification of reference gene primers was used by the study to estimate nucleated cell counts. Data came from immunoSEQ multiplex PCR; TCRdb stores just in-frame clones and leaves some out. That table furnishes V, J and clone size, whereas the DNA furnished D and trimming. Found here are 200,000 to 300,000 clones, about 85% of them singletons; the top ten hold about 8%. CDR1 SGHVS and CDR2 FQNEAQ come from the germline V gene. The CDR3 is 16 residues long. Trimming removed 2 bases at V and 4 bases at J, with 16 bases between. The sequence was collected from a woman of 80 years or more with acute or convalescent COVID-19. V usage is TRBV7-8 and J usage is TRBJ2-3; tentative D call: TRBD2 (5 bases). Sequenced sample: peripheral blood. The CDR3 protein is CASSLRGSKRADTQYF. CDR3 in DNA: TGTGCCAGCAGCTTAAGAGGGAGCAAGAGGGCAGATACGCAGTATTTT.